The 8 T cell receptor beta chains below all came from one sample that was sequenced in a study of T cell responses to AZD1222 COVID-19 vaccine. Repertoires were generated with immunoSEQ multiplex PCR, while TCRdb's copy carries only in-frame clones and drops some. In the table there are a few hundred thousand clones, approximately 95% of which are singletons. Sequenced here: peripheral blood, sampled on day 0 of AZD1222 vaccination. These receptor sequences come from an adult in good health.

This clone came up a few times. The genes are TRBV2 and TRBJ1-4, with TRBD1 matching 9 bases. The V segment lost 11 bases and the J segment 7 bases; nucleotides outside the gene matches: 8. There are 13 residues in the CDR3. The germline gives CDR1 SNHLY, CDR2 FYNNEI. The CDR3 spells CACGTGGVEKLFF. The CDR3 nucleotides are TGTGCCTGTGGAACAGGGGGCGTTGAAAAACTGTTTTTT. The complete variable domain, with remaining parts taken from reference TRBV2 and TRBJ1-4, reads EPEVTQTPSHQVTQMGQEVILRCVPISNHLYFYWYRQILGQKVEFLVSFYNNEISEKSEIFDDQFSVERPDGSNFTLKIRSTKLEDSAMYFCACGTGGVEKLFFGSGTQLSVL.

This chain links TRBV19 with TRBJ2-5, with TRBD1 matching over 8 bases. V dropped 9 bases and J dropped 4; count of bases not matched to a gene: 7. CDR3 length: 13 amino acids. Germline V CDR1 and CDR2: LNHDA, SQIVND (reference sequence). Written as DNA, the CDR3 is TGTGCCAGCTCCGACAGGGGAACAGAGACCCAGTACTTC. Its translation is CASSDRGTETQYF.

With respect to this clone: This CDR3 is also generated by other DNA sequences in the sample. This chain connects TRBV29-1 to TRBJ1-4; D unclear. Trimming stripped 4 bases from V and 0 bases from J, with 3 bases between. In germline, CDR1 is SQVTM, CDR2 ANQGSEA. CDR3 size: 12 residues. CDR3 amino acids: CSVGATNEKLFF. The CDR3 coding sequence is TGCAGCGTTGGGGCAACTAATGAAAAACTGTTTTTT. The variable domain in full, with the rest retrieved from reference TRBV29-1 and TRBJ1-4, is SAVISQKPSRDICQRGTSLTIQCQVDSQVTMMFWYRQQPGQSLTLIATANQGSEATYESGFVIDKFPISRPNLTFSTLTVSNMSPEDSSIYLCSVGATNEKLFFGSGTQLSVL.

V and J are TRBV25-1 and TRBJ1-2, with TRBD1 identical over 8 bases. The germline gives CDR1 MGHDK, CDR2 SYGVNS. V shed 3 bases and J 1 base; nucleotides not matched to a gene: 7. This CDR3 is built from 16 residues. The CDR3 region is CASSDFGQGSNYGYTF. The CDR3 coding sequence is TGTGCCAGCAGTGACTTCGGACAGGGCAGTAACTATGGCTACACCTTC.

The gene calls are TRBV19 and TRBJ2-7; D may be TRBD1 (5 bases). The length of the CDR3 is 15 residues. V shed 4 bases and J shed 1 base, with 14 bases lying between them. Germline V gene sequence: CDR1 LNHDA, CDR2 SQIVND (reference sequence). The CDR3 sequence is CASSKGQNWSYEQYF. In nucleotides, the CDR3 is TGTGCCAGTAGTAAGGGGCAGAACTGGTCCTACGAGCAGTACTTC.

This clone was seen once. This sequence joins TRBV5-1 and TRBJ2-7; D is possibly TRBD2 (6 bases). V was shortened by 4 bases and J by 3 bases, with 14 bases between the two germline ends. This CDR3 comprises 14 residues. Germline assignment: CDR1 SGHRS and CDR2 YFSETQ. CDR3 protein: CASSPREVGYEQYF. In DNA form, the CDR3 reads TGCGCCAGCAGCCCCAGGGAGGTCGGCTACGAGCAGTACTTC.

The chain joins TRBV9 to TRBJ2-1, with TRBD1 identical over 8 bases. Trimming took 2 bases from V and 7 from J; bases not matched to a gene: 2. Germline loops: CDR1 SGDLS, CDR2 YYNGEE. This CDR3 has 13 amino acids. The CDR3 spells CASSVDRENEQFF. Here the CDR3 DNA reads TGTGCCAGCAGCGTGGACAGGGAGAATGAGCAGTTCTTC.

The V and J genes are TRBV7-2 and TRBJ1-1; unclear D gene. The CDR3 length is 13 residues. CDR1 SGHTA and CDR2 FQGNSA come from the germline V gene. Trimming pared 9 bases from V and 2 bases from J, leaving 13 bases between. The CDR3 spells CASRGSSNTEAFF. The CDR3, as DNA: TGTGCCAGTCGCGGAAGCTCTAACACTGAAGCTTTCTTT.